These T cell receptor beta chains were read from a single sample in a study of T-cell reconstitution after alpha-beta-depleted transplantation in children. One entry per CDR3 protein results from TCRdb running MiXCR on the PCR reads. The sample lists approximately 510,000 distinct CDR3 sequences, around 16% occurring once. This sample comprised PBMCs from the stem cell graft donor, obtained from the stem cell graft. The source is a human donor who donated a stem cell graft to a child with acute lymphoblastic leukemia. Both conserved end residues are part of each CDR3. The size of a clone is reported for some rows only, either as once, few or many, or as a class for expanded clones.

>TRBV15|.
CATSRDRDSTGELFF
>TRBV20-1|many
CSASQRTPGGDEQFF
>TRBV29-1|.
CSVELDGTYGYTF
>TRBV20-1|.
CSARGPRTGELFF
>TRBV29-1|.
CSVDSGTSPSYNEQFF
>TRBV29-1|few
CSVKLRDRGYEQYF
>TRBV28|.
CASSFPSSGETDTQYF
>TRBV12-5|.
CASGPGLTTNQPQHF
>TRBV5-6|few
CASSLASGRSYNEQFF
>TRBV5-1|.
CASSLLVSPAGELFF
>TRBV10-3|.
CAISERSGRSNEQFF
>TRBV20-1|few
CSAALGGGNTIYF
>TRBV9|few
CASSVRLAGDPDTQYF
>TRBV6-1|.
CASKSLASTDTQYF
>TRBV6-5|many
CASSSRGTYYEQYF
>TRBV27|.
CASGLAGGVHSYEQYF